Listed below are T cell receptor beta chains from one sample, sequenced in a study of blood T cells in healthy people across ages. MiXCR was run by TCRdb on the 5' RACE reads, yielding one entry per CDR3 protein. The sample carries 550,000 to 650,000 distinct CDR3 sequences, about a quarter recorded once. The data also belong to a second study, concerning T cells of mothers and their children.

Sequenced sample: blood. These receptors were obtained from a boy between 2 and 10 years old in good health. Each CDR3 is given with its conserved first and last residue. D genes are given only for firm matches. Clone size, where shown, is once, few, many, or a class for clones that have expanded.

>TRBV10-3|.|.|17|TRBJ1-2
CAISEWSRDTINYGYTF
TGTGCCATCAGTGAGTGGAGCAGGGACACCATAAACTATGGCTACACCTTC
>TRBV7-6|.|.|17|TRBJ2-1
CTSSLEGGVGSYNEQFF
TGTACCAGCAGCTTAGAGGGGGGAGTAGGCTCCTACAATGAGCAGTTCTTC
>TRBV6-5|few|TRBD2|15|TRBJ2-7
CASRSPASGTHEQYF
TGTGCCAGTCGTTCCCCAGCTAGCGGGACCCACGAGCAGTACTTC
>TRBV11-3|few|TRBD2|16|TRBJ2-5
CASSARTSGEGETQYF
TGTGCCAGCAGCGCCCGGACTAGCGGGGAGGGAGAGACCCAGTACTTC
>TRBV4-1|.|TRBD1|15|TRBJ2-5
CASSRRDSSQETQYF
TGCGCCAGCAGCCGACGGGACAGTTCTCAAGAGACCCAGTACTTC
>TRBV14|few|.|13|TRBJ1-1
CASSHSRNTEAFF
TGCGCCAGCAGCCACAGTAGGAACACTGAAGCTTTCTTT
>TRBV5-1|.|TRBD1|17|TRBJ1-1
CASSPQPGQGKNTEAFF
TGCGCCAGCAGTCCTCAGCCGGGACAGGGTAAGAACACTGAAGCTTTCTTT
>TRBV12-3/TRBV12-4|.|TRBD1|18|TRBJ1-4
CASSGQGGSFATNEKLFF
TGTGCCAGCAGCGGACAGGGGGGGTCCTTTGCAACTAATGAAAAACTGTTTTTT
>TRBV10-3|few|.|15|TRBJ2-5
CAISMTGGDQETRYF
TGTGCCATCAGCATGACAGGTGGGGACCAAGAGACCCGGTACTTC
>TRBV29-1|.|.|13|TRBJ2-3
CSQTGVSTDTQYF
TGCAGCCAAACCGGAGTAAGCACAGATACGCAGTATTTT
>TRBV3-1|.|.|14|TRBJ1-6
CASSQASQNSPLHF
TGTGCCAGCAGCCAAGCGTCGCAGAATTCACCCCTCCACTTT
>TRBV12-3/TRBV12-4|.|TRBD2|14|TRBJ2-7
CASSRTSGRTEQYF
TGTGCCAGCAGTCGGACTAGCGGGAGGACCGAGCAGTACTTC
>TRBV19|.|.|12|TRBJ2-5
CASINGRGTQYF
TGTGCCAGTATCAACGGGAGAGGGACCCAGTACTTC
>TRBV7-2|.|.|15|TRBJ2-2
CASRPQGWVPGELFF
TGTGCCAGCAGGCCACAGGGTTGGGTTCCCGGGGAGCTGTTTTTT
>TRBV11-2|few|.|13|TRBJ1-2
CASSFSGNYGYTF
TGTGCCAGCAGTTTCTCGGGGAACTATGGCTACACCTTC
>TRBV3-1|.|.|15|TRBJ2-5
CASSPDTASAKTQYF
TGTGCCAGCAGCCCGGACACCGCCAGCGCCAAGACCCAGTACTTC
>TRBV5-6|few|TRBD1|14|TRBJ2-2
CASSYRTGTGELFF
TGTGCCAGCAGCTACCGGACAGGGACCGGGGAGCTGTTTTTT
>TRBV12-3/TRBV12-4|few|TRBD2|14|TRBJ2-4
CASSLDGGENIQYF
TGTGCCAGCAGTTTGGACGGGGGGGAAAACATTCAGTACTTC
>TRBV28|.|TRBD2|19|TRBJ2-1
CASSQTSSSGGSQWNEQFF
TGTGCCAGCAGCCAAACGTCTTCTAGCGGGGGGTCCCAGTGGAATGAGCAGTTCTTC
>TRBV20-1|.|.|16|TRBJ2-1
CSASARRGNSYNEQFF
TGCAGTGCTAGCGCCCGAAGGGGGAATTCCTACAATGAGCAGTTCTTC
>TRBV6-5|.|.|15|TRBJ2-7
CASSRGTAISYEQYF
TGTGCCAGCAGCCGAGGGACCGCTATATCCTACGAGCAGTACTTC
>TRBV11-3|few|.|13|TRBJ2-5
CASSQAYQETQYF
TGTGCCAGCAGCCAAGCCTACCAAGAGACCCAGTACTTC
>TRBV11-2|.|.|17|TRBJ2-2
CASSLYVLATHTGELFF
TGTGCCAGCAGCTTATATGTGCTAGCAACACACACCGGGGAGCTGTTTTTT
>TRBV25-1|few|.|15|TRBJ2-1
CASSELSGSLYEQFF
TGTGCCAGCAGTGAATTAAGCGGGTCCCTCTATGAGCAGTTCTTC
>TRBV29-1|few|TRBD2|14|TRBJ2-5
CSVEGSAGQETQYF
TGCAGCGTTGAAGGTTCAGCGGGGCAAGAGACCCAGTACTTC
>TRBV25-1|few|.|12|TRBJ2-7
CASSELDVEQYF
TGTGCCAGCAGTGAATTGGACGTCGAGCAGTACTTC
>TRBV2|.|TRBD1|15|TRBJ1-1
CASSRDRGRFTEAFF
TGTGCCAGCAGTCGGGACAGGGGTCGATTCACTGAAGCTTTCTTT
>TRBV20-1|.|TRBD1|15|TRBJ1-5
CSARARGQGNQPQHF
TGCAGTGCTAGAGCGAGGGGACAGGGTAATCAGCCCCAGCATTTT
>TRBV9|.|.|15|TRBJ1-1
CASSVEGRGYTEAFF
TGTGCCAGCAGCGTAGAAGGGAGGGGTTACACTGAAGCTTTCTTT